The 5 T cell receptor beta chains presented below share a single source sample, sequenced in a study of cytomegalovirus exposure and HLA in healthy donors. The PCR was carried out with 60 Vbeta primers and 13 Jbeta primers. Assay: immunoSEQ multiplex PCR; the TCRdb copy retains only in-frame clones and omits some. This sample has roughly 72,000 clones, with roughly three quarters found just once. Sequenced sample: PBMCs. These receptors all come from a woman between 40 and 55 years old in good health and CMV-seropositive.

The chain recombines TRBV25-1 with TRBJ1-1, with D maybe TRBD1 (6 bases). Germline values: CDR1 MGHDK, CDR2 SYGVNS. Trimming left V 4 bases short and J 8 bases short, with 17 bases between. The CDR3 is made up of 14 amino acids. For the CDR3, the DNA is TGTGCCAGCAGTGCATCAGCCGGGACAATCGAAGCTTTCTTT. Its translation: CASSASAGTIEAFF.

The chain carries TRBV5-1 and TRBJ2-1, with 11 bases lining up with TRBD2. Germline trimming cut 5 bases from V and 4 bases from J; bases unmatched to any gene: 5. CDR1 SGHRS and CDR2 YFSETQ come from the germline V gene. The CDR3 has 15 amino acids. The CDR3 coding sequence is TGCGCCAGCAGAGTGGGACTAGCGGATTACAATGAGCAGTTCTTC. Its translation is CASRVGLADYNEQFF.

As DNA, the CDR3 is TGCGCCAGCAGCCAAGATAGGTTTTGGGGGGGAGATCAGCCCCAGCATTTT. Its protein product is CASSQDRFWGGDQPQHF. The rearrangement links TRBV4-1 to TRBJ1-5; D may be TRBD1 (5 bases). Germline V gene lookup returns CDR1 MGHRA and CDR2 YSYEKL. The V end lost 0 bases, the J end lost 5 bases, and 17 bases lay between the germline ends. This CDR3 is 17 amino acids long.

This clone has just a few counts. The chain uses TRBV5-1 and TRBJ2-1; the match to TRBD2 covers 13 bases. The V segment lost 1 base and the J segment 8 bases; nucleotides outside the gene matches: 12. The CDR3 has 18 amino acids. Germline CDR1 is SGHRS and CDR2 is YFSETQ. DNA for the CDR3: TGCGCCAGCAGCTTGAGGGCCCCTACTAGCGGGAGGGTCTATGAGCAGTTCTTC. Translating gives CASSLRAPTSGRVYEQFF. The full variable domain, its missing parts supplied by reference TRBV5-1 and TRBJ2-1, is KAGVTQTPRYLIKTRGQQVTLSCSPISGHRSVSWYQQTPGQGLQFLFEYFSETQRNKGNFPGRFSGRQFSNSRSEMNVSTLELGDSALYLCASSLRAPTSGRVYEQFFGPGTRLTVL.

The chain uses TRBV25-1 and TRBJ2-5, with a weak D call TRBD2 (6 bases). The CDR3 consists of 15 residues. V lost 10 bases to trimming and J lost 4 bases, with 22 bases between them. Germline lookup yields CDR1 MGHDK and CDR2 SYGVNS. In nucleotides, the CDR3 is TGTGCCACGGGGTTGTGGGGGAGGAGTGGAGAGACCCAGTACTTC. Translation gives CATGLWGRSGETQYF.